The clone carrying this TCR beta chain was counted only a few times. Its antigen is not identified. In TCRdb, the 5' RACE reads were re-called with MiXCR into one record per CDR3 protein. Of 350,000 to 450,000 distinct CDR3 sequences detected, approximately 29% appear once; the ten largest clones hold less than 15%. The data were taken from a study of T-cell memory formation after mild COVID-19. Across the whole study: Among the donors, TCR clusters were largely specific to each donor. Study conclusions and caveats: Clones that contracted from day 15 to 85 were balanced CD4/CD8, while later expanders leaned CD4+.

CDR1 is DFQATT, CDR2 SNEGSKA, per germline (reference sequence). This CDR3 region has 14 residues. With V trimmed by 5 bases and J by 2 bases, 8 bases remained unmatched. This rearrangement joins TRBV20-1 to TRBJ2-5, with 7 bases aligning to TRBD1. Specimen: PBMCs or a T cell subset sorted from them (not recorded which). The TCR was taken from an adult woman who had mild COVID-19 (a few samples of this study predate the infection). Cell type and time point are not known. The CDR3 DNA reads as TGCAGTGCTTCCTCCGGACAGGCTCAAGAGACCCAGTACTTC. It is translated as CSASSGQAQETQYF.